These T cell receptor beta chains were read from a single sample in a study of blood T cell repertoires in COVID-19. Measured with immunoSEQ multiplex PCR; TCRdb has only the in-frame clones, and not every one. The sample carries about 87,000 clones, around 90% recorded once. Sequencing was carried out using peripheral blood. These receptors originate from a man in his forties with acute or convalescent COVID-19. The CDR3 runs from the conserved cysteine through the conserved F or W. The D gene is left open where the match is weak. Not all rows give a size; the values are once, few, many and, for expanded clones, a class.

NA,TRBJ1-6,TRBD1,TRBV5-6,TGTGCCAGCAGCTTGGCCGCGGACAGGGCGGATAATTCACCCCTCCACTTT,CASSLAADRADNSPLHF
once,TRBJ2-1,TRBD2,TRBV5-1,TGCGCCAGCAGCCTTAGCGGGATGGAGGGTGAGCAGTTCTTC,CASSLSGMEGEQFF
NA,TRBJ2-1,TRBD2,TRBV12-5,TGTGCTAGTGGTCTTAGCGGGGGGGCCAATGAGCAGTTCTTC,CASGLSGGANEQFF
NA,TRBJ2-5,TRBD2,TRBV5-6,TGTGCCAGCAGCTTGGCCGGTAGCGGGAGATCGGAGACCCAGTACTTC,CASSLAGSGRSETQYF
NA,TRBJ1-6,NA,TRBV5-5,TGTGCCAGCAGCAGATTCCGGGACATTTATAATTCACCCCTCCACTTT,CASSRFRDIYNSPLHF
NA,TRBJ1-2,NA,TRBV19,TGTGCCAGTAGTATAGATCGGGGGTATGGCTACACCTTC,CASSIDRGYGYTF
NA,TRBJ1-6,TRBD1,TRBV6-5,TGTGCCAGCAGTTACCTTGGACAGGGGGAGTCACCCCTCCACTTT,CASSYLGQGESPLHF
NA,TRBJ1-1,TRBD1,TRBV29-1,TGCAGCGTTGAAGGGGACAGGGTTCCTGAAGCTTTCTTT,CSVEGDRVPEAFF
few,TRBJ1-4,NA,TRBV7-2,TGTGCCAGCAGCCCCCGATTGAGCAGGGAAGGGGAAAAACTGTTTTTT,CASSPRLSREGEKLFF
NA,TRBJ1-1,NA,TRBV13,TGTGCCAGCAGCTTAAGACAGTGGAACACTGAAGCTTTCTTT,CASSLRQWNTEAFF
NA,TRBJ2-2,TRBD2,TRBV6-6,TGTGCCAGCAGCAACGGGGGGTGGGGCACCGGGGAGCTGTTTTTT,CASSNGGWGTGELFF
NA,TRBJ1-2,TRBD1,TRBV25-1,TGTGCCAGCAGTGGTAAAACAGGGGTCGACGGCTACACCTTC,CASSGKTGVDGYTF
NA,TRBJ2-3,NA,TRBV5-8,TGTGCCAGCAGCCTCGGGACTCAGCCCAGCACAGATACGCAGTATTTT,CASSLGTQPSTDTQYF
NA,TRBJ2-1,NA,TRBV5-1,TGCGCCAGCAGCTTGGAGGAGGGCAATGAGCAGTTCTTC,CASSLEEGNEQFF
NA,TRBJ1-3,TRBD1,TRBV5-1,TGCGCCAGCAGCTTAACGGGACAGGGTGCAAACACCATATATTTT,CASSLTGQGANTIYF
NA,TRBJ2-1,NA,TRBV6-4,TGTGCCAGCAGTGAACTCCCGGGGAATGAGCAGTTCTTC,CASSELPGNEQFF
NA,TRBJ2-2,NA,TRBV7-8,TGTGCCAGCAGCTTATTTCCTGGGGGCAGCGGGGAGCTGTTTTTT,CASSLFPGGSGELFF
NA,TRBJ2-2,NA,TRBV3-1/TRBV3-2,TGTGCCAGCAGCCAAGCCTCGGCCGCGGGAGAGCTGTTTTTT,CASSQASAAGELFF
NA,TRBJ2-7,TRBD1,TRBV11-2,TGTGCCAGCAGTCCACAGGGGGCTAATTACGAGCAGTACTTC,CASSPQGANYEQYF
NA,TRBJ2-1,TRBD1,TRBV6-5,TGTGCCAGCAGTAGGGACAGGGCTAATGAGCAGTTCTTC,CASSRDRANEQFF
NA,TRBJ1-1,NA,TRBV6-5,TGTGCCAGCAGTAGAGGGGGAAACACTGAAGCTTTCTTT,CASSRGGNTEAFF
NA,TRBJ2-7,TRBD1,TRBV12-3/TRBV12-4,TGTGCCAGCAGTCCGGGACAGGGTCACGAGCAGTACTTC,CASSPGQGHEQYF
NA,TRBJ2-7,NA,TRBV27,TGTGCCAGCAGTTTTGCTGGACTCTCCTACGAGCAGTACTTC,CASSFAGLSYEQYF
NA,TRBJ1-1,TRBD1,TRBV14,TGTGCCAGCAGCCAAGGAACAGGGGATTTCGCTGAAGCTTTCTTT,CASSQGTGDFAEAFF
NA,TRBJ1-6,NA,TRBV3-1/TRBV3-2,TGTGCCAGCAGCCAAGGGGCTGCCGAAGGACCCCTCCACTTT,CASSQGAAEGPLHF
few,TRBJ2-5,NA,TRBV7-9,TGTGCCAGCAGCTCGTCCGGGACAACTCAAGAGACCCAGTACTTC,CASSSSGTTQETQYF
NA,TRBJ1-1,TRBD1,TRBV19,TGTGCCAGTAGACCCCCGGGACAGGGGAACACTGAAGCTTTCTTT,CASRPPGQGNTEAFF
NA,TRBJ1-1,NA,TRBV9,TGTGCCAGCAGCGTAGGAGGAGGGATATTGGACACTGAAGCTTTCTTT,CASSVGGGILDTEAFF
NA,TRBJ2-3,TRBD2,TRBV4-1,TGCGCCAGCAGCCAAGCCCATAGCGGGGACCGGGATACGCAGTATTTT,CASSQAHSGDRDTQYF
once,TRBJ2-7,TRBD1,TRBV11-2,TGTGCCAGCAGCTTAAACACAGGGGTCCCTAAGGAGCAGTACTTC,CASSLNTGVPKEQYF
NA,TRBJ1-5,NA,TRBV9,TGTGCCAGCAGCCCTACAGGCGTGGGCCAGCCCCAGCATTTT,CASSPTGVGQPQHF
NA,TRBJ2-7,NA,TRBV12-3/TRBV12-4,TGTGCCAGCAGTTTAGGCAGGTTTAGCGAGCAGTACTTC,CASSLGRFSEQYF